This T cell receptor beta chain was obtained from a study of shared clonotypes between healthy human individuals. In the case of this clone: As yet, its antigen is unknown.

Using immunoSEQ multiplex PCR, the repertoire was profiled, and TCRdb retains in-frame clones only, with some absent. Of 2 million to 3 million clones listed, around 94% are singletons. The CDR3 has 15 amino acids. V lost 0 bases and J lost 5; bases outside the gene matches: 7. Germline CDR1 and CDR2: SGHRS and YFSETQ. General observations from the study: Non-shared clonotypes displayed generation probabilities falling below those of clonotypes present in all four donors.

The chain employs TRBV5-1 and TRBJ2-5, with TRBD2 matching 7 bases. The receptor comes from a man younger than 30 in good health. Specimen: naive CD4+ T cells sorted from blood. As for subset: CD45RA+ positively selected. CDR3 bases: TGCGCCAGCAGCTTGGACCCGGGGGGATTCGAGACCCAGTACTTC. Its translation is CASSLDPGGFETQYF.